These 28 T cell receptor beta chains came from one sample sequenced in a study of OX40 agonist ivuxolimab in advanced cancers. The assay was immunoSEQ multiplex PCR, and TCRdb's table has in-frame clones only and misses some. Of 60,000 to 75,000 clones detected, about four fifths appear once; the ten largest clones hold 1%. Sample: CD4+ or CD8+ T cells sorted from blood, taken in a trial of the OX40 agonist ivuxolimab. The source of these receptors is an adult with an advanced solid tumor such as melanoma, head and neck, liver or kidney cancer.

The chain joins TRBV19 to TRBJ1-2, with 10 bases matching TRBD1. Germline lookup yields CDR1 LNHDA and CDR2 SQIVND (reference sequence). After removal of 5 bases from V and 7 bases from J, the junction contained 10 bases not matched to a gene. The CDR3 covers 15 residues. The CDR3 bases are TGTGCCAGTAGTGACCCCGGGACAGGGGCTCTTGGCTACACCTTC. This sequence encodes CASSDPGTGALGYTF.

This sequence joins TRBV7-9 and TRBJ1-5; D gene ambiguous. The CDR3 length is 14 residues. V lost 1 base and J 2 bases, leaving 6 bases between the germline ends. The V gene's germline CDR1 is SEHNR and CDR2 FQNEAQ (reference sequence). Written as DNA, the CDR3 is TGTGCCAGCAGCTTAGGGTCAGGCAATCAGCCCCAGCATTTT. Its protein product is CASSLGSGNQPQHF.

The chain employs TRBV5-6 and TRBJ1-2; possible D gene TRBD1, 5 bases. Looked up from germline, CDR1 is SGHDT and CDR2 is YYEEEE. This CDR3 spans 16 amino acids. V dropped 4 bases and J dropped 3 bases, with 19 bases sitting between them. CDR3 in DNA: TGTGCCAGCAGCCTGCCACAGGTGCTAGGGGACTATGGCTACACCTTC. Its translation: CASSLPQVLGDYGYTF.

The V call is TRBV29-1, the J call TRBJ2-7, with D possibly matching TRBD1 (6 bases). V gave up 6 bases and J gave up 5 bases, with 11 bases separating them. CDR3 length equals 11 residues. The germline gives CDR1 SQVTM, CDR2 ANQGSEA. The CDR3 DNA is TGCAGCGTGGGGGCAGGGAACGAGCAGTACTTC. Amino acid sequence: CSVGAGNEQYF.

The chain has TRBV7-2 and TRBJ2-3, with TRBD2 identical over 7 bases. Germline CDR1 SGHTA, CDR2 FQGNSA. The V and J ends lost 5 bases and 4 bases, in that order; junction bases with no gene match: 6. The CDR3 spans 14 residues. CDR3 DNA sequence: TGTGCCAGCAGCCGGACTAGAATCGCAGATACGCAGTATTTT. Translating it yields CASSRTRIADTQYF. The full variable domain, in which reference TRBV7-2 and TRBJ2-3 provide the parts outside the CDR3, is GAGVSQSPSNKVTEKGKDVELRCDPISGHTALYWYRQSLGQGLEFLIYFQGNSAPDKSGLPSDRFSAERTGGSVSTLTIQRTQQEDSAVYLCASSRTRIADTQYFGPGTRLTVL.

The chain recombines TRBV27 with TRBJ2-5; TRBD1 might be the D (5 bases). The germline V and J ends were trimmed by 2 bases and 5 bases, with 18 bases remaining between them. This CDR3 region has 16 residues. Germline CDR1 is MNHEY and CDR2 is SMNVEV (reference sequence). This CDR3 reads CASSLGVGLKGETQYF. DNA for the CDR3: TGTGCCAGCAGTTTAGGGGTAGGGCTCAAGGGGGAGACCCAGTACTTC.

V and J are TRBV7-9 and TRBJ2-7; 7 positions agree with TRBD1. The V and J ends lost 1 base and 3 bases, in that order; junction bases with no gene match: 6. Germline CDR1 reads SEHNR; CDR2 reads FQNEAQ (reference sequence). The CDR3 spans 15 residues. Here the CDR3 DNA reads TGTGCCAGCAGCTTAGGGACAGGTAGCTTCTACGAGCAGTACTTC. This encodes CASSLGTGSFYEQYF.

The chain carries TRBV5-1 and TRBJ2-5; D unresolved. The germline V gene has CDR1 SGHRS and CDR2 YFSETQ. CDR3 length equals 15 residues. The germline V and J ends were trimmed by 4 bases and 2 bases, with 15 bases remaining between them. DNA of the CDR3: TGCGCCAGCAGCAGGTCACTAATCTCGCAAGAGACCCAGTACTTC. It yields the protein CASSRSLISQETQYF.

This clone was detected only a few times. The V and J genes are TRBV19 and TRBJ2-3; D unresolved. Trimming took off 1 base at V and 1 base at J, with 12 bases between the two ends. The germline gives CDR1 LNHDA, CDR2 SQIVND (reference sequence). CDR3 length: 16 amino acids. The DNA for the CDR3 is TGTGCCAGTAGTATAGGACTCAGACGTGGCACAGATACGCAGTATTTT. Translation gives CASSIGLRRGTDTQYF.

The chain links TRBV5-8 to TRBJ2-7, with D possibly being TRBD1 (5 bases). Germline V gene sequence: CDR1 SGHTS, CDR2 YDEGEE. The CDR3 loop spans 13 amino acids. V lost 1 base and J 6 bases, leaving 11 bases between the germline ends. DNA of the CDR3: TGTGCCAGCAGCTTGCCCCCAGGGCGCGAGCAGTACTTC. Translated, it gives CASSLPPGREQYF.

The chain couples TRBV18 to TRBJ2-5, with unresolved D. Between the trimmed V and J ends, which lost 5 bases and 3 bases, there was a span of 4 bases. The CDR3 totals 11 residues. Germline V gene sequence: CDR1 KGHSH, CDR2 LQKENI. The CDR3 sequence is CASSAKETQYF. Written as DNA, the CDR3 is TGTGCCAGCTCAGCTAAAGAGACCCAGTACTTC.

This chain links TRBV6-5 with TRBJ2-1, with D maybe TRBD1 (6 bases). CDR1 and CDR2 (germline): MNHEY, SVGAGI. V shed 6 bases and J shed 6 bases, with 12 bases lying between them. This CDR3 is 13 amino acids long. CDR3 DNA: TGTGCCAGCAGACGGGACACTGGCAATGAGCAGTTCTTC. This codes for CASRRDTGNEQFF.

This chain links TRBV5-4 with TRBJ2-5; D might be TRBD1 (5 bases). TRBJ2-7 explains the end of the DNA better; the J call may be wrong. The CDR3 spans 14 residues. Germline V lookup: CDR1 SGHNT, CDR2 YYREEE (reference sequence). The CDR3 DNA follows: TGTGCCAGCAGCCCAGGACACCCTTCCTACGAGCAGTACTTC. It is translated as CASSPGHPSYEQYF.

CDR3 DNA sequence: TGTGCCAGCAGTGAAACGGGGGTGGCTTCACCCCTCCACTTT. Translating it yields CASSETGVASPLHF. The V and J genes are TRBV6-5 and TRBJ1-6; a possible D gene is TRBD1 (5 bases). CDR1 and CDR2 (germline): MNHEY, SVGAGI. This CDR3 spans 14 amino acids. V lost 5 bases and J lost 9, with 14 bases in between.

The CDR3 spells CASSLTRGDGYTF. The CDR3 coding sequence is TGTGCCAGCAGCTTGACGAGGGGGGACGGCTACACCTTC. V and J are TRBV11-3 and TRBJ1-2; D is perhaps TRBD1 (6 bases). The CDR3 totals 13 residues. Germline V gene data show CDR1 as SGHNT and CDR2 as YENEEA. With 3 bases removed from V and 8 bases from J, the gap between germline ends came to 13 bases.

The V gene is TRBV6-1, the J gene TRBJ2-2; no clear D gene. Trimming shortened V by 2 bases and J by 0 bases, and 4 bases separated the two germline ends. The CDR3 sequence is 14 residues long. Germline CDR1 MNHNS, CDR2 SASEGT. The CDR3 nucleotides read TGTGCCAGCAGTGAATCCGCGAACACCGGGGAGCTGTTTTTT. Translating it yields CASSESANTGELFF.

The chain employs TRBV19 and TRBJ2-5, with D perhaps being TRBD1 or TRBD2 (6 bases each). This CDR3 spans 15 amino acids. CDR1 LNHDA and CDR2 SQIVND come from the germline V gene (reference sequence). V was pared by 3 bases and J by 5 bases, with 16 bases between. The CDR3 DNA follows: TGTGCCAGTAGTATTGGAGGGGGGACGTTGGAGACCCAGTACTTC. This translates into CASSIGGGTLETQYF.

The CDR3 spells CASSISQGARNIQYF. CDR3 bases: TGTGCCAGTAGTATCAGTCAGGGGGCGAGGAACATTCAGTACTTC. The chain carries TRBV19 and TRBJ2-4; 8 bases are a match to TRBD1. V lost 3 bases to trimming and J lost 7 bases; unmatched junction nucleotides: 8. CDR1 and CDR2 (germline): LNHDA, SQIVND (reference sequence). The CDR3 length is 15 residues.

V gene TRBV4-2 combines with J gene TRBJ2-3, with D maybe TRBD2 (6 bases). This CDR3 is built from 14 residues. Trimming removed 0 bases at V and 6 bases at J, with 10 bases between. From germline, CDR1 is LGHNA and CDR2 YNFKEQ. CDR3: CASSQDSSGDTQYF. The CDR3 DNA follows: TGTGCCAGCAGCCAAGATAGCAGCGGGGATACGCAGTATTTT.

The chain recombines TRBV28 with TRBJ2-1; D might be TRBD2 (6 bases). This CDR3 is built from 15 residues. Per the germline V gene, CDR1 is MDHEN and CDR2 is SYDVKM. The V end lost 3 bases, the J end lost 9 bases, and 18 bases lay between the germline ends. CDR3 sequence (DNA): TGTGCCAGCAGTTTTCGGGCGGGGCATAAAAGTGAGCAGTTCTTC. Translated, it gives CASSFRAGHKSEQFF.

This chain uses TRBV4-1 with TRBJ1-5, with D tentatively TRBD1 (6 bases). Trimming left V 1 base short and J 8 bases short, with 9 bases between. From germline, CDR1 is MGHRA and CDR2 YSYEKL. The CDR3 totals 13 residues. The CDR3 is CASSQGGAEPQHF. The CDR3 DNA reads as TGCGCCAGCAGCCAAGGGGGGGCAGAGCCCCAGCATTTT.

V usage is TRBV6-4 and J usage is TRBJ2-1; possible D gene TRBD1, 6 bases. V was clipped by 6 bases and J by 9 bases, with 12 bases between them. Germline V lookup: CDR1 MRHNA, CDR2 SNTAGT. The CDR3 sequence is 12 residues long. As DNA, the CDR3 is TGTGCCAGCAGGGCACAGGGATCTGAGCAGTTCTTC. Translating gives CASRAQGSEQFF.

This clone was counted only a few times. The gene calls are TRBV7-3 and TRBJ2-3; D is uncertain. Trimming removed 4 bases from V and 2 bases from J, with 4 bases in between. The germline CDR1 and CDR2 sequences are SGHTA and FQGTGA. CDR3 length equals 12 residues. The CDR3 loop reads CASSSTTDTQYF. CDR3 coding DNA: TGTGCCAGCAGCTCGACCACAGATACGCAGTATTTT.

This clone has a handful of counts. The rearrangement uses TRBV5-1 and TRBJ2-7; D not resolved. Per the germline V gene, CDR1 is SGHRS and CDR2 is YFSETQ. The CDR3 length is 14 residues. Between the trimmed V and J ends, which lost 3 bases and 0 bases, there was a span of 10 bases. The CDR3 sequence: CASSSSLSSYEQYF. CDR3 in DNA: TGCGCCAGCAGCTCGAGCCTGAGCTCCTACGAGCAGTACTTC.

The V call is TRBV27, the J call TRBJ2-5; tentative D call: TRBD1 (6 bases). The CDR3 spans 15 residues. V was clipped by 6 bases and J by 4 bases, with 18 bases between them. CDR1 is MNHEY, CDR2 SMNVEV, per germline (reference sequence). Here the CDR3 reads CASREWGPTGETQYF. The CDR3 nucleotides read TGTGCCAGCAGGGAATGGGGGCCGACTGGAGAGACCCAGTACTTC.

The V gene is TRBV13, the J gene TRBJ2-1; 9 bases line up with TRBD2. Unmatched junction bases numbered 15, after V lost 4 bases and J lost 8 bases. The CDR3 totals 17 residues. CDR1 PRHDT and CDR2 FYEKMQ come from the germline V gene (reference sequence). For the CDR3, the DNA is TGTGCCAGCAGCTCCAGACTAGCGGTGGACCTATGGGATGAGCAGTTCTTC. This gives the protein CASSSRLAVDLWDEQFF.

This chain connects TRBV2 to TRBJ1-2, with D hard to call. The CDR3 is 13 amino acids. CDR1 and CDR2 from the germline V gene are SNHLY and FYNNEI. Trimming removed 6 bases at V and 7 bases at J, with 15 bases between. The CDR3 region is CASRGPFYPGYTF. CDR3 sequence (DNA): TGTGCCAGCAGAGGGCCCTTTTACCCTGGCTACACCTTC.

This rearrangement joins TRBV7-2 to TRBJ1-2; the D gene is possibly TRBD1 (5 bases). Germline lookup yields CDR1 SGHTA and CDR2 FQGNSA. V was pared by 4 bases and J by 5 bases, with 11 bases between. CDR3 size: 13 residues. Here the CDR3 reads CASSYDSQYGYTF. The DNA of the CDR3 is TGTGCCAGCAGCTACGACAGCCAATATGGCTACACCTTC.